This TCR beta chain was found in a study of shared clonotypes between healthy human individuals (TCRdb year 2020). With respect to the entire study: The cohort included a few men and two women between 18 and 49 years of age. For each donor, CD4 naive and CD4 memory were each given three plates, CD8 naive was given two plates, and CD8 memory was given one plate. To estimate repertoire size and how much clonotypes are shared between individuals, the study performed deep sequencing of blood TCR repertoires from a handful of healthy adults. To increase sequencing depth and limit assay-specific biases, different laboratories used diverse techniques to prepare libraries and sequence TCR repertoires. Between about 0.85 and 9.5 billion PBMCs per donor were obtained by leukapheresis.

The donors were healthy, HIV-negative adults with no recently reported acute infections or vaccinations. Only Caucasian adults living in Nashville, Tennessee, USA were represented among the donors. CD4+ T cells were enriched by magnetic negative selection, after which naive cells were positively selected on CD45RA and the negative fraction was taken as the memory subset. Blood was obtained by leukapheresis, after which PBMCs were separated by Ficoll-Histopaque density gradient centrifugation and cryopreserved in liquid nitrogen vapor phase. Purity and quantity of every magnetically sorted T cell population were checked by analytical flow cytometry. Each sorted fraction had its genomic DNA isolated and then quantified by UV absorbance on a Nanodrop 2000c. The paper's findings and limits, for the study overall: Because the study included a small number of donors, the genetic and exposure-history diversity represented was limited. Incomplete sequencing was indicated by rarefaction of sorted-subset datasets, despite the large sequencing depth. Sharing across a few donors was observed for around 4.8% of naive CD4, 3% to 4% of naive CD8, 2% to 2.5% of memory CD4, and over 0.3% of memory CD8 clonotypes. Pairwise subsampling led to the expectation that sequencing depth would affect the degree of clonotype sharing among donors. Naive subsets generally had larger estimated clonotype richness than memory subsets. Clonotypes shared by all four sorted-subset donors showed higher generation probabilities than non-shared clonotypes. Only blood was sampled, and tissue TCR repertoires likely differ from those in blood.

The germline V end is reduced by 6 bases and the J end by 5 bases; junction bases left unmatched: 6. The CDR3, cysteine through phenylalanine, is 14 amino acids long. Solely the CDR3 DNA is kept, with 42 bases framed from the first base. CDR1 and CDR2 (KGHSH, LQKENI) derive from the germline V gene. Using the deep immunoSEQ assay, TCR CDR3 regions were amplified from genomic DNA by multiplex PCR. Extracted genomic DNA from each cell subset was distributed evenly across all wells of several immunoSEQ 96-well plates, and each plate was treated as a replicate. Each replicate PCR for sorted subsets received about 180 ng genomic DNA, equal to tens of thousands of T cell genomes. The purified libraries were quantified using a Qubit 3.0 fluorometer, sized with a Bioanalyzer 2100, and then quantified again using the KAPA Library Quantification kit. A separate single-read 150-cycle Illumina NextSeq 550 flow cell was used to sequence each immunoSEQ 96-well plate. From the authors' description of their analysis: Because the immunoSEQ output included only junctional sequences and no quality scores, the filtering could not be the same as the filtering used for full-length reads. Sequences were annotated with PyIR, a Python wrapper for IgBLAST v1.9, using IMGT germline references to assign V/J genes and CDR3. Reads with weak V/J assignments (E-value above 1e-6), missing CDR3, stop codons, out-of-frame junctions, or ambiguous translated residues were removed. V3J clonotypes were defined as sequences sharing the same inferred V gene, J gene, and CDR3 amino acid sequence. The percentage overlap between two repertoires was calculated by dividing the number of shared unique clonotypes by the size of the smaller repertoire. Richness of each repertoire was evaluated using RTK rarefaction, the Chao1 estimator, and Recon v2.1 estimates of unobserved clonotypes. OLGA was used to compute generation probabilities for all TCRbeta clonotypes that the gDNA method yielded from a few donors. Held by TCRdb, this immuneACCESS table contains in-frame sequences only and omits some clones. Under half of the omission traces to an unresolved V gene where checked; the cause of the rest is unknown. V and J calls and clone size come straight from that table; D and trimming were deduced from the DNA. The sample table holds some 2,100,000 clones, of which approximately 96% were seen once. 0.1% to 0.15% of the sample is taken by the ten largest.

Points on this clone: Its antigen target is currently unknown. No base quality information exists; no much larger clone differs at one position.

This TCR was sampled from a young man in good health. The chain employs TRBV18 and TRBJ2-7, with 11 bases aligning to TRBD1. Input material: naive CD4+ T cells sorted from blood. This specimen's cell subset or site label, interpreted: CD45RA+ positively selected. The CDR3 protein is CASSPGQGADEQYF. The base sequence is TGTGCCAGCTCCCCCGGACAGGGGGCCGACGAGCAGTACTTC.